One sample yielded the 20 T cell receptor beta chains listed below, sequenced in a study of CD8 T cells in ankylosing spondylitis. Using its own MiXCR run on the 5' RACE reads, TCRdb lists one record per CDR3 protein. Found here are around 32,000 distinct CDR3 sequences, around 6.7% of them singletons; the top ten hold 8% to 11%. The specimen sequenced was blood, either unsorted or a sorted T cell fraction (not recorded which). The receptor source for this set is a male donor with ankylosing spondylitis or in good health (not recorded which).

This clonotype was recorded many times. V and J are TRBV27 and TRBJ2-7; D possibly corresponds to TRBD1 (6 bases). Between the trimmed V and J ends, which lost 2 bases and 0 bases, there was a span of 8 bases. Germline V gene sequence: CDR1 MNHEY, CDR2 SMNVEV (reference sequence). The CDR3 has 14 residues. The CDR3 DNA follows: TGTGCCAGCAGTTTAGACAGGCACTCCTACGAGCAGTACTTC. Residues: CASSLDRHSYEQYF.

This clonotype was found many times. The chain employs TRBV29-1 and TRBJ1-5; 8 bases line up with TRBD1. J was trimmed by 4 bases and V by 5 bases; bases with no gene match: 7. Per the germline V gene, CDR1 is SQVTM and CDR2 is ANQGSEA. CDR3 length equals 14 residues. Written as DNA, the CDR3 is TGCAGCGTTTTAGGACAGGGATTGAATCAGCCCCAGCATTTT. This codes for CSVLGQGLNQPQHF.

This clonotype showed up just a few times. The gene calls are TRBV20-1 and TRBJ2-1; TRBD2 aligns across 10 bases. CDR1 and CDR2 from the germline V gene are DFQATT and SNEGSKA (reference sequence). Trimming cost V 4 bases and J 9 bases; bases outside gene matches: 12. The CDR3 consists of 15 residues. CDR3 nucleotide sequence: TGCAGTGCTATGGAAGGCAGCGGGAGGGCCGGTGAGCAGTTCTTC. Its protein is CSAMEGSGRAGEQFF.

There are many counts of this clonotype. V usage is TRBV10-3 and J usage is TRBJ2-7; 7 nucleotides agree with TRBD2. The V segment lost 0 bases and the J segment 6 bases; nucleotides outside the gene matches: 5. This CDR3 is 14 amino acids long. CDR1 and CDR2 from the germline V gene are ENHRY and SYGVKD. The CDR3 region is CAISESGGSAEQYF. The CDR3 coding sequence is TGTGCCATCAGTGAGTCGGGGGGGAGTGCCGAGCAGTACTTC.

This clonotype occurred many times. The chain combines TRBV7-6 with TRBJ2-5, with D hard to call. Germline-derived CDR1 and CDR2 are SGHVS and FNYEAQ. The CDR3 is 14 residues long. Trimming left V 4 bases short and J 3 bases short, with 12 bases between. The CDR3 nucleotides are TGTGCCAGCAGCTCCCGGACCAGGAAAGAGACCCAGTACTTC. Translated: CASSSRTRKETQYF.

This clonotype was observed at least ten times. This chain joins TRBV20-1 and TRBJ2-1; tentatively, D is TRBD2 (7 bases). Per germline, CDR1 DFQATT and CDR2 SNEGSKA (reference sequence). There are 17 residues in the CDR3. V lost 0 bases and J 3 bases, leaving 18 bases between the germline ends. This chain's CDR3 is CSARDRWGGSYYNEQFF. The CDR3 DNA reads TGCAGTGCTAGAGATCGGTGGGGGGGCTCTTACTACAATGAGCAGTTCTTC.

The chain links TRBV14 to TRBJ2-7; D gene uncertain. Germline V gene lookup returns CDR1 SGHDN and CDR2 FVKESK. The CDR3 length is 12 residues. The V gene lost 2 bases and the J gene lost 3 bases, with 5 bases spanning the gap. The CDR3: CASSQMGYEQYF. The CDR3, as DNA: TGTGCCAGCAGCCAAATGGGCTACGAGCAGTACTTC. The full variable domain, completed using reference TRBV14 and TRBJ2-7, is EAGVTQFPSHSVIEKGQTVTLRCDPISGHDNLYWYRRVMGKEIKFLLHFVKESKQDESGMPNNRFLAERTGGTYSTLKVQPAELEDSGVYFCASSQMGYEQYFGPGTRLTVT.

This clonotype was seen many times. The CDR3 protein is CASSATGIAEAFF. Written as DNA, the CDR3 is TGCGCCAGCAGCGCCACAGGGATCGCTGAAGCTTTCTTT. The chain recombines TRBV5-1 with TRBJ1-1, with D possibly TRBD1 on 6 matching bases. The ends were cut back, 4 bases at V and 6 bases at J, with 13 bases in the middle. The CDR3 totals 13 residues. The V gene's germline CDR1 is SGHRS and CDR2 YFSETQ.

This chain connects TRBV5-6 to TRBJ1-4; no clear D gene. The CDR3 runs to 12 residues. Trimming pared 3 bases from V and 3 bases from J, leaving 3 bases between. The germline V gene has CDR1 SGHDT and CDR2 YYEEEE. The CDR3, as DNA: TGTGCCAGCAGCTCATCTAATGAAAAACTGTTTTTT. Translating it yields CASSSSNEKLFF. Combining the CDR3 with reference TRBV5-6 and TRBJ1-4 gives the whole variable domain DAGVTQSPTHLIKTRGQQVTLRCSPKSGHDTVSWYQQALGQGPQFIFQYYEEEERQRGNFPDRFSGHQFPNYSSELNVNALLLGDSALYLCASSSSNEKLFFGSGTQLSVL.

This clonotype was counted at least ten times. The chain couples TRBV2 to TRBJ2-2; D gene ambiguous. Between the trimmed V and J ends, which lost 5 bases and 2 bases, there was a span of 6 bases. CDR3 length: 13 residues. Germline CDR1 reads SNHLY; CDR2 reads FYNNEI. CDR3 nucleotide sequence: TGTGCCAGCAGTTACGACAACACCGGGGAGCTGTTTTTT. Translating gives CASSYDNTGELFF.

The chain carries TRBV19 and TRBJ2-6; no clear D. The CDR3 totals 15 residues. Germline values: CDR1 LNHDA, CDR2 SQIVND (reference sequence). V was clipped by 5 bases and J by 2 bases, with 10 bases between them. The CDR3, as DNA: TGTGCCAGTAGTCCGCAAGTTACTGGGGCCAACGTCCTGACTTTC. It is translated as CASSPQVTGANVLTF.

This clonotype showed up many times. The rearrangement links TRBV11-1 to TRBJ2-1; TRBD2 aligns across 14 bases. Per the germline V gene, CDR1 is SGHAT and CDR2 is FQDESV (reference sequence). The CDR3 is made up of 14 amino acids. The V and J ends lost 5 bases and 8 bases, in that order; junction bases with no gene match: 2. DNA of the CDR3: TGTGCCAGCAGCGGGACTAGCGGGAGTTATGAGCAGTTCTTC. Translated, it gives CASSGTSGSYEQFF.

The chain joins TRBV27 to TRBJ2-3, with 7 bases identical to TRBD1. This CDR3 spans 15 amino acids. J was trimmed by 3 bases and V by 5 bases; bases with no gene match: 8. The germline gives CDR1 MNHEY, CDR2 SMNVEV (reference sequence). The CDR3 DNA sequence: TGTGCCAGCAGTCGATACCAGACAGGGACAGATACGCAGTATTTT. Translating it yields CASSRYQTGTDTQYF.

The chain combines TRBV7-2 with TRBJ2-3, with D perhaps matching TRBD2 (6 bases). Trimming removed 4 bases from V and 0 bases from J, with 11 bases in between. The CDR3 is 15 amino acids. The germline V gene encodes CDR1 SGHTA and CDR2 FQGNSA. CDR3 in amino acids: CASSSSGTSTDTQYF. CDR3 DNA sequence: TGTGCCAGCAGCTCTTCCGGGACTAGCACAGATACGCAGTATTTT.

This clonotype was seen ten or more times. The gene calls are TRBV12-3 or TRBV12-4 and TRBJ1-2; possibly TRBD1 for D (6 bases). This CDR3 is 14 amino acids long. The V end was cut by 5 bases, the J end by 4 bases, with 14 bases between. CDR3 sequence reads: CASSRQGLIYGYTF. CDR3 in DNA: TGTGCCAGCAGTAGGCAGGGGCTTATCTATGGCTACACCTTC.

This clonotype has ten or more counts. The junction does not match germline at one end; this may be a read error. This rearrangement joins TRBV12-3 or TRBV12-4 to TRBJ2-7, with 11 bases lining up with TRBD2. The CDR3 contains 14 residues. The CDR3 loop reads CAGRLAGRPYEQYF. The CDR3 DNA follows: TGTGCCGGCAGACTAGCGGGACGCCCTTATGAGCAGTACTTC.

This clonotype was seen repeatedly, ten times or more. The gene calls are TRBV18 and TRBJ1-6; weak D call: TRBD1 (6 bases). With 5 bases removed from V and 8 bases from J, the gap between germline ends came to 10 bases. The CDR3 covers 13 residues. In germline, CDR1 is KGHSH, CDR2 LQKENI. The CDR3 DNA reads TGTGCCAGCTCAGGGGGGCTGGATTCACCCCTCCACTTT. Protein sequence: CASSGGLDSPLHF.

The gene calls are TRBV28 and TRBJ1-5; 8 bases match TRBD1. The V gene end was trimmed by 7 bases and the J gene end by 6 bases; junction bases not matched to a gene: 8. Germline CDR1 is MDHEN and CDR2 is SYDVKM. The CDR3 totals 14 residues. This chain's CDR3 is CASKNPGGLQPQHF. In DNA, the CDR3 is TGTGCCAGCAAAAACCCAGGGGGCCTTCAGCCCCAGCATTTT.

The V call is TRBV3-1, the J call TRBJ1-5, with D hard to call. The CDR3 runs to 14 residues. Germline CDR1 and CDR2: LGHDT and YNNKEL (reference sequence). V dropped 1 base and J dropped 6 bases, with 10 bases sitting between them. The CDR3 sequence: CASSQGQASQPQHF. CDR3 nucleotide sequence: TGTGCCAGCAGCCAAGGGCAGGCCAGTCAGCCCCAGCATTTT.

At least ten counts were recorded for this clonotype. The V and J genes are TRBV10-3 and TRBJ2-1; D is perhaps TRBD2 (5 bases). From germline, CDR1 is ENHRY and CDR2 SYGVKD. The germline V and J ends were trimmed by 1 base and 9 bases, with 13 bases remaining between them. CDR3 size: 14 residues. Written as DNA, the CDR3 is TGTGCCATCAGTGAGTTCGGCGGGTTGGGTGAGCAGTTCTTC. Protein product: CAISEFGGLGEQFF.